The T cell receptor beta chain under discussion was sequenced for a study of technical replicates of blood from a few donors. The repertoire was sequenced with immunoSEQ multiplex PCR; TCRdb's copy has only in-frame clones and lacks some. This sample yields 60,000 to 85,000 clones, of which around 90% are seen a single time; under 0.5% belongs to the top ten. This CDR3 region has 12 residues. The germline V gene has CDR1 MDHEN and CDR2 SYDVKM. Germline trimming cut 8 bases from V and 10 bases from J; bases unmatched to any gene: 5. The origin of this receptor is a human donor in good health. The chain couples TRBV28 to TRBJ2-1; TRBD2 aligns across 10 bases. The sequencing sample was made of T cells isolated from PBMCs. The CDR3 reads CASVGSGREQFF. CDR3 sequence (DNA): TGTGCCAGCGTGGGTAGCGGGAGGGAGCAGTTCTTC. Full variable domain (remainder filled in from reference TRBV28 and TRBJ2-1): DVKVTQSSRYLVKRTGEKVFLECVQDMDHENMFWYRQDPGLGLRLIYFSYDVKMKEKGDIPEGYSVSREKKERFSLILESASTNQTSMYLCASVGSGREQFFGPGTRLTVL.